This TCR beta chain stems from a study of T-cell memory formation after mild COVID-19. From the 5' RACE reads, TCRdb called clonotypes with MiXCR, one entry per CDR3 protein. The data hold around 420,000 distinct CDR3 sequences, with 20% to 25% observed a single time. Regarding the study as a whole: Within pre-infection memory, some responding clones were found, suggesting cross-reactive memory joined.

This clonotype was detected only a few times. Its antigen remains unidentified. This receptor was obtained from an adult woman who had mild COVID-19 (a few samples of this study predate the infection). Cell type and time point are not known. Sequences were obtained from PBMCs or a T cell subset sorted from them (not recorded which).

The DNA for the CDR3 is TGCAGTGCTAGAGACCTTGGGGGAGGTGAGCAGTTCTTC. Its protein product is CSARDLGGGEQFF. The rearrangement uses TRBV20-1 and TRBJ2-1; possible D gene TRBD2, 6 bases. Germline-derived CDR1 and CDR2 are DFQATT and SNEGSKA (reference sequence). V lost 0 bases to trimming and J lost 9 bases, with 12 bases between them. CDR3 length: 13 amino acids.